The entry below gives a single T cell receptor beta chain sequence along with its context. At the end of the reaction, proliferating CFSE-low CD3+CD4+ and CD3+CD8+ responders were sorted. Using immunoSEQ multiplex PCR, the repertoire was profiled, and TCRdb retains in-frame clones only, with some absent. The sample carries 6,700 or so clones, about 20% recorded once. The entry originates in a study of graft-versus-host responses after intestinal transplantation. Whole-study context: Each recipient received a multivisceral, liver-intestinal, or isolated intestinal graft.

Study-level points and caveats: Among recipient marrow samples, GvH clones were found; some appeared first in ileum or blood.

This clonotype was sampled from a human patient who was an organ donor for intestinal transplantation. The source was alloreactive CD4+ T cells from a mixed lymphocyte reaction culture, collected before transplantation. Subset described: CFSE-low proliferating T cells sorted from roughly 6-day pre-transplant mixed lymphocyte reaction (GvH or HvG direction).

This CDR3 is CSARAWTGAFF. The DNA for the CDR3 is TGCAGTGCTAGAGCTTGGACAGGAGCTTTCTTT. The V and J genes are TRBV20-1 and TRBJ1-1; 7 bases match TRBD1. The V gene end was trimmed by 1 base and the J gene end by 10 bases; junction bases not matched to a gene: 3. Germline V gene sequence: CDR1 DFQATT, CDR2 SNEGSKA (reference sequence). The CDR3 runs to 11 residues.